Detailed here is one TCR beta chain. As yet, its antigen is unknown. Deep was the level used in running the assay. The method was immunoSEQ multiplex PCR; TCRdb's version includes in-frame clones alone and lacks a portion of them. The repertoire holds hundreds of thousands of clones, roughly four fifths seen once, with 12% in the top ten. All donors were Caucasian adults living in Nashville, Tennessee. With 3 bases removed from V and 6 bases from J, the gap between germline ends came to 5 bases. The germline V gene has CDR1 LNHNV and CDR2 YYDKDF (reference sequence). The CDR3 extends over 12 amino acids. This record comes from a study of shared clonotypes between healthy human individuals. Overall study results and limits: Sharing of clonotypes among donors was expected to vary with sequencing depth.

This sequence joins TRBV15 and TRBJ2-2; D unclear. Sequences were obtained from PBMCs. This TCR was sampled from a woman aged 40 to 49 in good health. Some clones in this sample may be carry-over from other donors' samples. CDR3 in amino acids: CATSRYAGELFF. CDR3 DNA: TGTGCCACCAGCAGGTACGCCGGGGAGCTGTTTTTT.